This record concerns one T cell receptor (beta chain) sequence. Its specificity is unknown. The data originate from a study of cytomegalovirus exposure and HLA in healthy donors. Notes on the study in general: Within an earlier analysis, most TCR beta V segments proved productive either about 90% or about 30% of the time. Accurate HLA-A and HLA-B prediction from TCR beta sequences was reported for most subjects.

The ends were cut back, 3 bases at V and 11 bases at J, with 16 bases in the middle. The germline CDR1 and CDR2 sequences are LGHNT and FRNRAP. The CDR3 is 13 amino acids. Donors consisted of healthy bone marrow donors. PCR amplification relied on 60 Vbeta primers (plus 13 Jbeta primers). Assay used: immunoSEQ multiplex PCR; TCRdb lists only in-frame clones, some missing. There are more than 95,000 clones in the sample, with more than 0.9% held by the top ten. Source material: PBMCs. The TCR sequence derives from a man aged 18 to 29 in good health and CMV-seronegative. The chain employs TRBV12-5 and TRBJ1-1; D possibly corresponds to TRBD1 (5 bases). The CDR3 DNA reads as TGTGCTAGTGGTTTAGGGTGGACGGGGGAGGCTTTCTTT. Amino acid sequence: CASGLGWTGEAFF.